A selection of T cell receptor beta chains follows, all from one sample in a study of shared clonotypes between healthy human individuals. Here immunoSEQ multiplex PCR was the method, and the copy in TCRdb shows in-frame clones only, minus some. The table has about half a million clones, 75% to 85% seen once; the top ten hold less than 15%. Sequencing used PBMCs. The receptors come from a woman aged 35 to 49 in good health. Some clones in this sample may be carry-over from other donors' samples. Both conserved end residues are part of each CDR3. Each record gives: V gene, clone size, D gene, CDR3 length, J gene, CDR3 protein, CDR3 DNA. D genes are given only for firm matches. Size tells how often a clone was seen (once, few, many) or the class of an expanded clone, and some rows leave it out.

TRBV7-9	-	-	14	TRBJ1-1	CASQLSSGNTEAFF	TGTGCCAGCCAGCTTAGTTCGGGGAACACTGAAGCTTTCTTT
TRBV18	-	-	15	TRBJ1-5	CASSPNGDSNQPQHF	TGTGCCAGCTCACCAAACGGTGATAGCAATCAGCCCCAGCATTTT
TRBV7-6	-	TRBD2	16	TRBJ2-7	CASSLGTSGSGYEQYF	TGTGCCAGCAGCTTAGGTACTAGCGGGAGTGGGTACGAGCAGTACTTC
TRBV7-8	-	-	17	TRBJ2-1	CATLLSVRRAGGGEQFF	TGTGCCACCCTACTAAGTGTTCGGCGGGCCGGGGGTGGTGAGCAGTTCTTC
TRBV11-2	few	TRBD1	15	TRBJ2-2	CASSLDRGPTGELFF	TGTGCCAGCAGCCTCGACAGGGGGCCCACCGGGGAGCTGTTTTTT
TRBV30	-	TRBD2	16	TRBJ2-5	CAWSPGASGRRETQYF	TGTGCCTGGAGTCCCGGAGCTAGCGGGAGGAGAGAGACCCAGTACTTC
TRBV15	-	-	15	TRBJ2-7	CATSYRDARSYEQYF	TGTGCCACCAGCTACCGGGACGCACGCTCCTACGAGCAGTACTTC
TRBV4-1	-	TRBD1	19	TRBJ2-3	CASSQLVDRATSSTDTQYF	TGCGCCAGCAGCCAGTTGGTTGACAGGGCAACGTCTAGCACAGATACGCAGTATTTT
TRBV6-1	few	TRBD1	15	TRBJ1-5	CASREAGTGSQPQHF	TGTGCCAGCAGGGAAGCGGGGACAGGGAGTCAGCCCCAGCATTTT
TRBV6-1	-	-	14	TRBJ1-2	CASTLSADNYGYTF	TGTGCCAGCACCCTGAGCGCAGATAACTATGGCTACACCTTC
TRBV6-1	once	TRBD1	14	TRBJ1-5	CASSPGGGGQPQHF	TGTGCCAGCAGTCCAGGGGGCGGGGGTCAGCCCCAGCATTTT
TRBV27	-	TRBD2	19	TRBJ2-1	CASSFARLRVAGGTNEQFF	TGTGCCAGCAGTTTTGCCCGGCTTAGGGTAGCGGGAGGGACCAATGAGCAGTTCTTC
TRBV15	-	-	15	TRBJ2-5	CATSRDTGSLETQYF	TGTGCCACCAGCAGAGATACGGGTAGCTTGGAGACCCAGTACTTC
TRBV18	-	TRBD1	14	TRBJ2-7	CASSPRTGSYEQYF	TGTGCCAGCTCACCAAGGACAGGATCCTACGAGCAGTACTTC
TRBV30	-	-	16	TRBJ1-5	CAWSRGTQDSNQPQHF	TGTGCCTGGAGTAGGGGGACTCAGGATAGCAATCAGCCCCAGCATTTT
TRBV28	-	-	14	TRBJ1-3	CASSSPHSGNTIYF	TGTGCCAGCAGTTCGCCTCACTCTGGAAACACCATATATTTT
TRBV7-3	-	TRBD1	16	TRBJ1-6	CASSLRAGGDNSPLHF	TGTGCCAGCAGCTTAAGGGCAGGGGGAGATAATTCACCCCTCCACTTT
TRBV9	few	-	14	TRBJ1-4	CASSGGNNYEKLFF	TGTGCCAGCAGCGGAGGAAACAACTATGAAAAACTGTTTTTT
TRBV6-6	once	TRBD1	14	TRBJ2-7	CASSSDRVTYEQYF	TGTGCCAGCAGTTCCGACAGGGTGACCTACGAGCAGTACTTC
TRBV15	-	-	13	TRBJ1-1	CATGGHSNTEAFF	TGTGCCACCGGGGGACACTCGAACACTGAAGCTTTCTTT
TRBV7-8	-	-	15	TRBJ2-3	CASSLWDGSTDTQYF	TGTGCCAGCAGCTTATGGGACGGTAGCACAGATACGCAGTATTTT
TRBV6-1	-	TRBD1	13	TRBJ1-1	CASSQGALTEAFF	TGTGCCAGCAGTCAGGGGGCGCTGACTGAAGCTTTCTTT
TRBV28	few	-	12	TRBJ1-2	CASSLSSYGYTF	TGTGCCAGCAGTTTATCCTCCTATGGCTACACCTTC
TRBV28	once	-	14	TRBJ2-6	CASKTGDGANVLTF	TGTGCCAGCAAGACCGGTGACGGGGCCAACGTCCTGACTTTC
TRBV7-3	-	-	12	TRBJ2-3	CASSLETDTQYF	TGTGCCAGCAGCTTGGAAACAGATACGCAGTATTTT
TRBV7-3	few	-	14	TRBJ2-2	CASQKGSNTGELFF	TGTGCCAGCCAAAAGGGGTCGAACACCGGGGAGCTGTTTTTT
TRBV5-1	-	-	17	TRBJ2-2	CASSLALEGAPTGELFF	TGCGCCAGCAGCTTGGCCCTCGAGGGAGCGCCCACCGGGGAGCTGTTTTTT
TRBV7-3	few	-	13	TRBJ2-5	CASSSGPRETQYF	TGTGCCAGCAGCTCGGGACCGCGGGAGACCCAGTACTTC
TRBV4-3	-	-	15	TRBJ2-7	CASSHIQGHSYEQYF	TGCGCCAGCAGCCACATACAGGGTCACTCCTACGAGCAGTACTTC
TRBV6-9	-	TRBD1	15	TRBJ1-1	CASCRGTHMNTEAFF	TGTGCCAGCTGCAGGGGGACCCATATGAACACTGAAGCTTTCTTT
TRBV19	once	-	15	TRBJ1-4	CASSARQSVGEKLFF	TGTGCCAGTAGTGCCCGCCAATCGGTTGGTGAAAAACTGTTTTTT
TRBV7-2	once	-	16	TRBJ2-7	CASSFRAGQDSYEQYF	TGTGCCAGCAGCTTCCGAGCGGGACAGGACTCCTACGAGCAGTACTTC
TRBV7-9	-	-	12	TRBJ2-1	CASSYFGDEQFF	TGTGCCAGCAGCTATTTTGGGGATGAGCAGTTCTTC
TRBV29-1	-	TRBD1	14	TRBJ1-2	CSVESGQINYGYTF	TGCAGCGTTGAATCGGGACAGATAAACTATGGCTACACCTTC
TRBV2	-	-	13	TRBJ2-5	CASSGAGGETQYF	TGTGCCAGCAGTGGGGCCGGGGGTGAGACCCAGTACTTC
TRBV9	-	-	16	TRBJ1-2	CASSVGGWNQLYGYTF	TGTGCCAGCAGCGTAGGAGGTTGGAACCAACTCTATGGCTACACCTTC
TRBV29-1	-	-	11	TRBJ2-7	CSVLKMGEQYF	TGCAGCGTCCTCAAAATGGGCGAGCAGTACTTC
TRBV27	-	TRBD2	16	TRBJ2-3	CASTPLAGDSTDTQYF	TGTGCCAGCACGCCACTAGCGGGAGACAGCACAGATACGCAGTATTTT
TRBV7-9	-	-	12	TRBJ2-2	CASSPSSGELFF	TGTGCCAGCAGCCCCAGCAGCGGGGAGCTGTTTTTT
TRBV21-1	-	-	19	TRBJ2-1	CASSIPDIHGPRSYNEQFF	TGTGCCAGCAGCATCCCCGACATACATGGCCCCCGGTCCTACAATGAGCAGTTCTTC
TRBV27	few	TRBD2	16	TRBJ2-3	CASSLASGRGSDTQYF	TGTGCCAGCAGCCTAGCTAGCGGGAGAGGTTCAGATACGCAGTATTTT
TRBV7-8	-	-	16	TRBJ2-5	CASSLGGRGGQETQYF	TGTGCCAGCAGCTTAGGGGGCAGGGGCGGTCAAGAGACCCAGTACTTC
TRBV19	-	TRBD2	16	TRBJ2-2	CASSMGLAGAGGELFF	TGTGCCAGTAGTATGGGGCTAGCGGGAGCCGGCGGGGAGCTGTTTTTT
TRBV27	once	-	12	TRBJ2-7	CASSLGATEQYF	TGTGCCAGCAGTTTAGGGGCTACCGAGCAGTACTTC
TRBV14	-	-	12	TRBJ1-1	CASSQEAGLAFF	TGTGCCAGCAGCCAAGAGGCGGGTCTGGCTTTCTTT
TRBV19	-	TRBD1	15	TRBJ1-1	CATTRDRAGSTEAFF	TGTGCCACTACTCGGGACAGGGCGGGGAGCACTGAAGCTTTCTTT